Listed here are 27 T cell receptor beta chains from one sample, sequenced in a study of T cells in Graves' hyperthyroidism and ophthalmopathy. Amplification targeted TCR beta CDR3 regions from RNA transcripts. When the TCR CDR3 underwent first-round RT-PCR, the HTBI primer set was used. From the multiplex PCR reads, TCRdb called clonotypes with MiXCR, one entry per CDR3 protein. This sample has about 640,000 distinct CDR3 sequences, with less than 25% found just once. Sequenced material: blood. All receptors derive from a man in his thirties or forties with Graves' ophthalmopathy.

The table lists this clonotype with a few counts. The V call is TRBV20-1, the J call TRBJ2-7; perhaps TRBD1 as D (6 bases). CDR3 length: 13 residues. The V end lost 2 bases, the J end lost 4 bases, and 12 bases lay between the germline ends. Germline V gene data show CDR1 as DFQATT and CDR2 as SNEGSKA (reference sequence). DNA of the CDR3: TGCAGTGCTAGACAGGGGAGTCAATACGAGCAGTACTTC. Protein sequence: CSARQGSQYEQYF.

In its sample, this clonotype was seen a few times. The J gene is TRBJ2-1, the V gene TRBV12-3 or TRBV12-4; 8 positions agree with TRBD2. Trimming removed 3 bases from V and 0 bases from J; junction bases left unmatched: 1. This CDR3 is built from 15 residues. CDR3 residues: CASSFGRGSYNEQFF. CDR3 bases: TGTGCCAGCAGTTTCGGGAGGGGCTCCTACAATGAGCAGTTCTTC.

This rearrangement joins TRBV6-5 to TRBJ1-1; D is uncertain. V lost 4 bases and J 6 bases, leaving 12 bases between the germline ends. The CDR3 covers 13 residues. Germline V CDR1 and CDR2: MNHEY, SVGAGI. For the CDR3, the DNA is TGTGCCAGCAGTTTAGTTTATTCCCCTGAAGCTTTCTTT. It is translated as CASSLVYSPEAFF.

The chain couples TRBV5-1 to TRBJ1-1; unclear D gene. The CDR3 runs 14 residues. The V end was cut by 2 bases, the J end by 0 bases, with 8 bases between. Germline values: CDR1 SGHRS, CDR2 YFSETQ. This chain's CDR3 is CASSFRSMNTEAFF. CDR3 nucleotide sequence: TGCGCCAGCAGCTTCAGGAGCATGAACACTGAAGCTTTCTTT.

In its sample, this clonotype was seen many times. This chain connects TRBV7-9 to TRBJ2-5; TRBD2 matches 9 bases. The germline V gene encodes CDR1 SEHNR and CDR2 FQNEAQ (reference sequence). The CDR3 contains 16 residues. V gave up 5 bases and J gave up 5 bases; unmatched junction bases: 12. The CDR3 DNA reads TGTGCCAGCAGCCCCCGGACTAGCGCTATGTTGGAGACCCAGTACTTC. This translates into CASSPRTSAMLETQYF. Supplemented by reference TRBV7-9 and TRBJ2-5, the full variable domain reads DTGVSQNPRHKITKRGQNVTFRCDPISEHNRLYWYRQTLGQGPEFLTYFQNEAQLEKSRLLSDRFSAERPKGSFSTLEIQRTEQGDSAMYLCASSPRTSAMLETQYFGPGTRLLVL.

This clonotype showed up many times. This chain connects TRBV28 to TRBJ1-5; perhaps TRBD1 as D (6 bases). Trimming shortened V by 4 bases and J by 2 bases, and 15 bases separated the two germline ends. There are 16 residues in the CDR3. Germline V gene lookup returns CDR1 MDHEN and CDR2 SYDVKM. Written as DNA, the CDR3 is TGTGCCAGCAGTTCGAGCCAGGGGAGGGGCAATCAGCCCCAGCATTTT. This codes for CASSSSQGRGNQPQHF. Full variable domain (missing parts from reference TRBV28 and TRBJ1-5): DVKVTQSSRYLVKRTGEKVFLECVQDMDHENMFWYRQDPGLGLRLIYFSYDVKMKEKGDIPEGYSVSREKKERFSLILESASTNQTSMYLCASSSSQGRGNQPQHFGDGTRLSIL.

V usage is TRBV7-9 and J usage is TRBJ2-2; 15 bases match TRBD2. With V trimmed by 5 bases and J by 7 bases, 5 bases remained unmatched. CDR1 and CDR2 from the germline V gene are SEHNR and FQNEAQ (reference sequence). This CDR3 has 16 residues. CDR3 DNA sequence: TGTGCCAGCAGCCGGACTAGCGGGAGGGCGAACGGGGAGCTGTTTTTT. It translates to CASSRTSGRANGELFF.

This clonotype appeared many times. The chain is built from TRBV11-2 and TRBJ2-7; the match to TRBD2 covers 13 bases. The V gene end was trimmed by 5 bases and the J gene end by 6 bases; junction bases not matched to a gene: 4. The V gene's germline CDR1 is SGHAT and CDR2 FQNNGV. The CDR3 extends over 14 amino acids. The CDR3 sequence: CASSLGLAGLEQYF. The CDR3, as DNA: TGTGCCAGCAGCCTGGGACTAGCGGGACTCGAGCAGTACTTC.

This clonotype was detected only a few times. Just one base apart from a much larger clone, this may be a read error. J is TRBJ2-7 and V is TRBV11-2, with D possibly matching TRBD1 (6 bases). CDR3 length: 15 residues. From germline, CDR1 is SGHAT and CDR2 FQNNGV. The CDR3 DNA is TGTACCAGCAGTATACACGCGGACAGCACCTACGAGCAGTACTTC. This gives the protein CTSSIHADSTYEQYF.

This clonotype occurred once. V gene TRBV28 combines with J gene TRBJ1-1, with D hard to call. From germline, CDR1 is MDHEN and CDR2 SYDVKM. Trimming took off 5 bases at V and 1 base at J, with 11 bases between the two ends. CDR3 length equals 14 residues. CDR3 DNA: TGTGCCAGCAGTGAATATCACAGGAACACTGAAGCTTTCTTT. The encoded protein is CASSEYHRNTEAFF.

This clonotype was seen more than once but under ten times. The chain employs TRBV6-1 and TRBJ1-1, with D perhaps TRBD1 (5 bases). Between the trimmed V and J ends, which lost 0 bases and 5 bases, there was a span of 19 bases. The CDR3 sequence is 17 residues long. Germline lookup yields CDR1 MNHNS and CDR2 SASEGT. The CDR3 nucleotides are TGTGCCAGCAGTGAAGCAGTAAGGGGCGCCTCATGGACTGAAGCTTTCTTT. This encodes CASSEAVRGASWTEAFF.

Concerning this clonotype: One base away lies a much larger clone, so this may be a sequencing read error. The rearrangement uses TRBV28 and TRBJ2-5; D ambiguous. With 4 bases removed from V and 6 bases from J, the gap between germline ends came to 21 bases. The CDR3 has 16 residues. The germline gives CDR1 MDHEN, CDR2 SYDVKM. The DNA of the CDR3 is TGTGCCAGCAGTTCCACCGGCAGGCCTGGTGTGCAGACCCAGTACTTC. Amino acid sequence: CASSSTGRPGVQTQYF.

In this sample, this clonotype turned up many times. This chain joins TRBV2 and TRBJ1-4, with D unclear. Germline assignment: CDR1 SNHLY and CDR2 FYNNEI. Trimming took 2 bases from V and 4 from J, leaving 14 bases between them. CDR3 size: 16 residues. The CDR3 sequence: CASSESRIRLNEKLFF. CDR3 nucleotide sequence: TGTGCCAGCAGTGAAAGTCGGATAAGACTTAATGAAAAACTGTTTTTT.

This clonotype was observed a few times. The V call is TRBV9, the J call TRBJ1-2, with D unclear. This CDR3 spans 16 amino acids. V was trimmed by 3 bases and J by 0 bases, leaving 15 bases between them. Germline lookup yields CDR1 SGDLS and CDR2 YYNGEE. CDR3 sequence: CASSGEWGGANYGYTF. CDR3 DNA: TGTGCCAGCAGCGGGGAGTGGGGAGGTGCTAACTATGGCTACACCTTC. The full variable domain, its missing parts supplied by reference TRBV9 and TRBJ1-2, is DSGVTQTPKHLITATGQRVTLRCSPRSGDLSVYWYQQSLDQGLQFLIQYYNGEERAKGNILERFSAQQFPDLHSELNLSSLELGDSALYFCASSGEWGGANYGYTFGSGTRLTVV.

The genes are TRBV6-1 and TRBJ2-1; 7 bases are a match to TRBD2. J lost 6 bases, V lost 5 bases, and 10 bases had no gene match. Germline V gene lookup returns CDR1 MNHNS and CDR2 SASEGT. The CDR3 has 15 residues. The DNA for the CDR3 is TGTGCCAGCAGTCCTACGGGGGGTCAAATCAATGAGCAGTTCTTC. This sequence encodes CASSPTGGQINEQFF.

Worth noting for this clonotype: With a much larger clone just one base away, this may be a read error. The genes are TRBV27 and TRBJ1-6, with D uncertain. Per the germline V gene, CDR1 is MNHEY and CDR2 is SMNVEV (reference sequence). V was cut by 6 bases and J by 1 base, with 1 base left in between. The CDR3 is 12 residues long. In DNA form, the CDR3 reads TGTGCCAGCAGGTCCTATAATTCACCCCTCCACTTT. This translates into CASRSYNSPLHF.

The chain combines TRBV24-1 with TRBJ2-7; weak D call: TRBD1 (6 bases). Looked up from germline, CDR1 is KGHDR and CDR2 is SFDVKD. Deletions cut 4 bases from V and 2 bases from J, with 14 bases between. This CDR3 comprises 15 residues. The CDR3 protein is CATSEYEQGAYEQYF. The DNA of the CDR3 is TGTGCCACCAGTGAATACGAACAGGGAGCCTACGAGCAGTACTTC.

This clonotype was seen many times. The J gene is TRBJ2-7, the V gene TRBV7-9; D ambiguous. Looked up from germline, CDR1 is SEHNR and CDR2 is FQNEAQ (reference sequence). V shed 2 bases and J shed 0 bases, with 11 bases lying between them. The CDR3 totals 15 residues. The CDR3 region is CASSLKATISYEQYF. Here the CDR3 DNA reads TGTGCCAGCAGCTTAAAGGCGACGATCTCCTACGAGCAGTACTTC.

This clonotype was detected only a few times. V usage is TRBV30 and J usage is TRBJ1-2; 9 bases map to TRBD1. The CDR3 has 17 amino acids. The V gene end was trimmed by 2 bases and the J gene end by 5 bases; junction bases not matched to a gene: 15. CDR1 is GTSNPN and CDR2 is SVGIG in the germline V gene (reference sequence). The CDR3 bases are TGTGCCTGGAGTACCTTAATATACCGGGACAGGGAGTATGGCTACACCTTC. This sequence encodes CAWSTLIYRDREYGYTF.

In its sample, this clonotype was seen a few times. One end of the junction does not line up with germline, which may come from a read error. This rearrangement joins TRBV11-2 to TRBJ2-7, with TRBD2 matching 10 bases. There are 15 residues in the CDR3. Germline assignment: CDR1 SGHAT and CDR2 FQNNGV. CDR3: CASSLASGSGYGQYF. The CDR3, as DNA: TGTGCCAGCAGCTTAGCTAGCGGGAGCGGATACGGGCAGTACTTC.

This clonotype was seen a handful of times. The genes are TRBV5-1 and TRBJ1-1, with a tentative D call TRBD1 (6 bases). Germline loops: CDR1 SGHRS, CDR2 YFSETQ. The CDR3 is 15 amino acids. V was shortened by 4 bases and J by 8 bases, with 21 bases between the two germline ends. The CDR3 sequence is CASSLADSPVTEAFF. As DNA, the CDR3 is TGCGCCAGCAGCCTCGCGGACAGCCCGGTCACCGAAGCTTTCTTT.

V usage is TRBV7-2 and J usage is TRBJ2-7, with TRBD2 matching 10 bases. This CDR3 has 17 residues. Germline V gives CDR1 SGHTA, CDR2 FQGNSA. Unmatched junction bases numbered 13, after V lost 6 bases and J lost 2 bases. DNA of the CDR3: TGTGCCAGCAGGAAAAACTCGATAGCGGGAGGCCCCTACGAGCAGTACTTC. Encoded protein: CASRKNSIAGGPYEQYF. The variable domain in full, completed from reference TRBV7-2 and TRBJ2-7, reads GAGVSQSPSNKVTEKGKDVELRCDPISGHTALYWYRQSLGQGLEFLIYFQGNSAPDKSGLPSDRFSAERTGGSVSTLTIQRTQQEDSAVYLCASRKNSIAGGPYEQYFGPGTRLTVT.

V and J are TRBV7-2 and TRBJ2-3; 10 bases are a match to TRBD2. The CDR3 is 15 residues long. J gave up 3 bases and V 5 bases, and 5 bases lay outside the gene matches. Germline CDR1 is SGHTA and CDR2 is FQGNSA. CDR3 in amino acids: CASSVVAGGTDTQYF. As DNA, the CDR3 is TGTGCCAGCAGCGTTGTAGCGGGAGGAACAGATACGCAGTATTTT. Full variable domain (remainder filled in from reference TRBV7-2 and TRBJ2-3): GAGVSQSPSNKVTEKGKDVELRCDPISGHTALYWYRQSLGQGLEFLIYFQGNSAPDKSGLPSDRFSAERTGGSVSTLTIQRTQQEDSAVYLCASSVVAGGTDTQYFGPGTRLTVL.

This clonotype occurred a few times. This rearrangement joins TRBV12-3 or TRBV12-4 to TRBJ2-4, with D unresolved. The CDR3 has 11 amino acids. Trimming took 7 bases from V and 6 from J, leaving 7 bases between them. CDR3 DNA: TGTGCCAGCACGGGCGGAAACATTCAGTACTTC. Encoded protein: CASTGGNIQYF.

This clonotype appeared many times. V is TRBV27 and J is TRBJ1-2, with a weak D call TRBD1 (6 bases). The CDR3 runs to 14 residues. Deletions cut 4 bases from V and 2 bases from J, with 11 bases between. Germline CDR1 is MNHEY and CDR2 is SMNVEV (reference sequence). CDR3 amino acids: CASSSEGGNYGYTF. The CDR3 nucleotides are TGTGCCAGCAGTTCAGAAGGGGGGAACTATGGCTACACCTTC.

This clonotype was found a few times. This chain connects TRBV20-1 to TRBJ2-3, with 9 positions matching TRBD2. The CDR3 totals 15 residues. Germline CDR1 and CDR2: DFQATT and SNEGSKA (reference sequence). With V trimmed by 6 bases and J by 8 bases, 15 bases remained unmatched. CDR3 DNA: TGCAGTGCAACTGGGGGTAGCGGGAGATCCCTTACGCAGTATTTT. The encoded protein is CSATGGSGRSLTQYF.

V is TRBV5-5 and J is TRBJ2-5; possible D gene TRBD2, 6 bases. The germline V and J ends were trimmed by 0 bases and 3 bases, with 9 bases remaining between them. The CDR3 sequence is 14 residues long. Germline CDR1 SGHKS, CDR2 YYEKEE (reference sequence). CDR3 amino acids: CASSLAGGKETQYF. CDR3 DNA sequence: TGTGCCAGCAGCTTGGCCGGGGGAAAAGAGACCCAGTACTTC.